Each of the 20 T cell receptor beta chains below was sequenced from the same sample in a study of shared clonotypes between healthy human individuals. Generated by immunoSEQ multiplex PCR, the TCRdb table keeps only in-frame clones and is missing some. Among 200,000 to 250,000 clones listed, 65% to 70% were seen once. The specimen sequenced was memory CD4+ T cells sorted from blood. This sample's subset: CD45RA-negative fraction. Receptors originate from a man aged 25 to 40 in good health.

The chain combines TRBV5-1 with TRBJ2-6; D is unresolved. V was trimmed by 3 bases and J by 4 bases, leaving 11 bases between them. The germline V gene has CDR1 SGHRS and CDR2 YFSETQ. The CDR3 length is 15 residues. The CDR3 DNA follows: TGCGCCAGCAGCTCATTAAGCCGGGGGGCCAACGTCCTGACTTTC. As protein: CASSSLSRGANVLTF.

The rearrangement uses TRBV5-1 and TRBJ1-1; the D is unclear. V dropped 5 bases and J dropped 1 base, with 9 bases sitting between them. Germline CDR1 SGHRS, CDR2 YFSETQ. CDR3 length: 13 residues. The DNA of the CDR3 is TGCGCCAGCAGGCTTGACGGGAACACTGAAGCTTTCTTT. Protein: CASRLDGNTEAFF. The full variable domain, completed using reference TRBV5-1 and TRBJ1-1, is KAGVTQTPRYLIKTRGQQVTLSCSPISGHRSVSWYQQTPGQGLQFLFEYFSETQRNKGNFPGRFSGRQFSNSRSEMNVSTLELGDSALYLCASRLDGNTEAFFGQGTRLTVV.

The chain is built from TRBV19 and TRBJ2-5, with D hard to call. V lost 6 bases, J lost 3 bases, and 14 bases lay in between. The CDR3 runs 14 residues. Per the germline V gene, CDR1 is LNHDA and CDR2 is SQIVND (reference sequence). The CDR3 DNA sequence: TGTGCCAGTAGCCCAGCCTCAGGTGAAGAGACCCAGTACTTC. It codes for CASSPASGEETQYF.

The chain is built from TRBV4-3 and TRBJ2-3; 8 bases are a match to TRBD2. J gave up 3 bases and V 0 bases, and 8 bases lay outside the gene matches. Germline values: CDR1 LGHNA, CDR2 YSLEER. This CDR3 contains 17 residues. The chain's CDR3 is CASSQEWAGGWTDTQYF. For the CDR3, the DNA is TGCGCCAGCAGCCAAGAGTGGGCGGGAGGTTGGACAGATACGCAGTATTTT.

The V and J genes are TRBV5-5 and TRBJ2-7, with 8 bases matching TRBD1. Germline assignment: CDR1 SGHKS and CDR2 YYEKEE (reference sequence). The CDR3 covers 15 residues. J was trimmed by 4 bases and V by 4 bases; bases with no gene match: 10. CDR3 coding DNA: TGTGCCAGCAGCCGATACGGGACAGGAGAATACGAGCAGTACTTC. It yields the protein CASSRYGTGEYEQYF.

This clone was seen more than once but under ten times. J is TRBJ1-4 and V is TRBV10-3, with D hard to call. Trimming removed 6 bases at V and 5 bases at J, with 10 bases between. CDR1 and CDR2 (germline): ENHRY, SYGVKD. This CDR3 comprises 13 residues. CDR3 DNA sequence: TGTGCCATCAGAAGAGACTTAAATGAAAAACTGTTTTTT. Translating gives CAIRRDLNEKLFF.

The chain carries TRBV20-1 and TRBJ1-1; no clear D gene. Trimming cost V 4 bases and J 1 base, with 4 bases left between them. This CDR3 has 11 residues. Germline loops: CDR1 DFQATT, CDR2 SNEGSKA (reference sequence). CDR3 sequence reads: CSANGNTEAFF. In DNA, the CDR3 is TGCAGTGCTAATGGGAACACTGAAGCTTTCTTT.

This chain joins TRBV2 and TRBJ1-5, with 9 bases fitting TRBD1. Germline assignment: CDR1 SNHLY and CDR2 FYNNEI. V shed 5 bases, J shed 6 bases, and the junction held 8 bases outside the gene matches. The CDR3 loop spans 15 amino acids. DNA for the CDR3: TGTGCCAGCAGTTCCGGGACAGGGATGGGTCAGCCCCAGCATTTT. Its protein is CASSSGTGMGQPQHF.

CDR3: CASSLGPPGGAETQYF. The CDR3 DNA reads as TGTGCCAGCAGCTTGGGGCCTCCTGGGGGGGCAGAGACCCAGTACTTC. J is TRBJ2-5 and V is TRBV5-6, with D perhaps matching TRBD2 (7 bases). The CDR3 contains 16 residues. Trimming cost V 0 bases and J 4 bases, with 16 bases left between them. Germline CDR1 is SGHDT and CDR2 is YYEEEE. Drawing the rest from reference TRBV5-6 and TRBJ2-5, the complete variable domain is DAGVTQSPTHLIKTRGQQVTLRCSPKSGHDTVSWYQQALGQGPQFIFQYYEEEERQRGNFPDRFSGHQFPNYSSELNVNALLLGDSALYLCASSLGPPGGAETQYFGPGTRLLVL.

This clone has a handful of counts. This sequence joins TRBV27 and TRBJ2-7; 7 nucleotides line up with TRBD1. The length of the CDR3 is 17 residues. The ends lost 5 bases at V and 2 bases at J; junction bases unmatched: 15. CDR1 is MNHEY and CDR2 is SMNVEV in the germline V gene (reference sequence). CDR3 protein: CASSPITLLGGTYEQYF. The CDR3 DNA reads TGTGCCAGCAGTCCTATTACCCTACTAGGGGGCACCTACGAGCAGTACTTC.

In this sample, this clone turned up a few times. J is TRBJ2-3 and V is TRBV11-2; possibly TRBD1 for D (6 bases). The germline CDR1 and CDR2 sequences are SGHAT and FQNNGV. The ends were cut back, 0 bases at V and 3 bases at J, with 10 bases in the middle. The CDR3 loop spans 15 amino acids. In DNA form, the CDR3 reads TGTGCCAGCAGCTTAGAGGGGGCGGGTACAGATACGCAGTATTTT. It is translated as CASSLEGAGTDTQYF.

The V call is TRBV10-3, the J call TRBJ1-5; D remains unclear. V shed 3 bases and J shed 7 bases, with 13 bases lying between them. Germline assignment: CDR1 ENHRY and CDR2 SYGVKD. This CDR3 spans 14 amino acids. The CDR3 is CAISDPRLGQPQHF. The CDR3 DNA reads TGTGCCATCAGTGACCCCCGGCTAGGACAGCCCCAGCATTTT.

This chain connects TRBV14 to TRBJ1-1; D gene ambiguous. Trimming cost V 4 bases and J 1 base, with 13 bases left between them. The CDR3 totals 15 residues. From germline, CDR1 is SGHDN and CDR2 FVKESK. The CDR3 nucleotides read TGTGCCAGCAGCCGCCGTCCGACGGCGAACACTGAAGCTTTCTTT. It specifies CASSRRPTANTEAFF.

J is TRBJ2-1 and V is TRBV28; 7 nucleotides agree with TRBD2. The CDR3 spans 15 residues. The germline V gene has CDR1 MDHEN and CDR2 SYDVKM. V shed 3 bases and J 6 bases; nucleotides not matched to a gene: 8. The CDR3 loop reads CASSLGGVTGNEQFF. The DNA of the CDR3 is TGTGCCAGCAGTTTGGGGGGGGTGACCGGCAATGAGCAGTTCTTC.

The V gene is TRBV7-2, the J gene TRBJ1-1, with unresolved D. Trimming stripped 1 base from V and 6 bases from J, with 9 bases between. Germline CDR1 is SGHTA and CDR2 is FQGNSA. CDR3 size: 13 residues. The CDR3 here is CASSLGQKAEAFF. CDR3 nucleotide sequence: TGTGCCAGCAGCTTAGGCCAGAAGGCTGAAGCTTTCTTT. Filled out from reference TRBV7-2 and TRBJ1-1, the complete variable domain reads GAGVSQSPSNKVTEKGKDVELRCDPISGHTALYWYRQSLGQGLEFLIYFQGNSAPDKSGLPSDRFSAERTGGSVSTLTIQRTQQEDSAVYLCASSLGQKAEAFFGQGTRLTVV.

This rearrangement joins TRBV18 to TRBJ1-2, with D possibly TRBD1 on 6 matching bases. V was clipped by 3 bases and J by 0 bases, with 11 bases between them. The CDR3 spans 15 residues. Per the germline V gene, CDR1 is KGHSH and CDR2 is LQKENI. The CDR3 sequence: CASSPATGTNYGYTF. The CDR3 nucleotides are TGTGCCAGCTCACCCGCGACAGGAACTAACTATGGCTACACCTTC.

V usage is TRBV28 and J usage is TRBJ2-2, with D possibly matching TRBD1 (5 bases). The germline V gene has CDR1 MDHEN and CDR2 SYDVKM. V was shortened by 2 bases and J by 0 bases, with 7 bases between the two germline ends. The CDR3 is 15 residues long. For the CDR3, the DNA is TGTGCCAGCAGTTTACGACAGTCGAACACCGGGGAGCTGTTTTTT. Protein product: CASSLRQSNTGELFF.

This clone was counted once. The chain couples TRBV5-4 to TRBJ2-3, with TRBD2 matching 9 bases. V shed 9 bases, J shed 3 bases, and the junction held 17 bases outside the gene matches. Germline values: CDR1 SGHNT, CDR2 YYREEE (reference sequence). The CDR3 extends over 17 amino acids. Here the CDR3 reads CATAPGGSGSKTDTQYF. CDR3 nucleotides: TGTGCCACCGCGCCGGGGGGTAGCGGGAGCAAAACAGATACGCAGTATTTT.

J is TRBJ2-1 and V is TRBV5-5; no firm D call. Looked up from germline, CDR1 is SGHKS and CDR2 is YYEKEE (reference sequence). This CDR3 is 13 amino acids long. The ends were cut back, 3 bases at V and 5 bases at J, with 9 bases in the middle. Here the CDR3 reads CASSSGPHNEQFF. The DNA for the CDR3 is TGTGCCAGCAGCTCAGGACCACACAATGAGCAGTTCTTC.

The chain joins TRBV9 to TRBJ2-3; the D is unclear. Trimming left V 0 bases short and J 3 bases short, with 2 bases between. Looked up from germline, CDR1 is SGDLS and CDR2 is YYNGEE. The CDR3 is made up of 12 amino acids. CDR3 region: CASSVGTDTQYF. The CDR3 DNA sequence: TGTGCCAGCAGCGTAGGTACAGATACGCAGTATTTT.